This TCR beta chain is drawn from a study of neurological immune-mediated disorders. Study results and caveats: Across subjects, expanded clones had no CDR3 amino acid sequences in common, pointing to private repertoires in all groups.

This clonotype was recorded many times. Antigen unknown. The group of healthy controls was made up of people who were blood bank volunteers in Maryland, USA. By 5'RACE with 10-nucleotide random UMIs, the cDNA was made. TCRdb processed the 5' RACE reads anew with MiXCR; each CDR3 protein has one entry. The repertoire consists of roughly 39,000 distinct CDR3 sequences, with approximately 4.4% occurring once and the leading ten covering about 9%. With V trimmed by 3 bases and J by 1 base, 12 bases remained unmatched. The CDR3 covers 17 residues. From germline, CDR1 is DFQATT and CDR2 SNEGSKA (reference sequence).

The sequenced material came from CD4+ T cells from blood. The rearrangement links TRBV20-1 to TRBJ1-1, with TRBD1 matching 9 bases. The source of this sequence is a young man in good health. The CDR3 reads CSASDTGGLSGNTEAFF. The CDR3 DNA sequence: TGCAGTGCTAGCGATACAGGGGGCTTATCGGGGAACACTGAAGCTTTCTTT.